The following is a TCR beta chain sequence with its context. The data stem from a study of blood T cell repertoires in COVID-19. Study in general: Acute-phase and convalescent COVID-19 samples originated in the United States, Italy and Spain.

In the original analysis: Estimation of nucleated cell counts was performed using reference gene primer amplification. Sequencing used immunoSEQ multiplex PCR; TCRdb keeps in-frame clones, though not all of them. V and J calls and clone size are given by that table; D and trimming were obtained from the DNA. The data contain almost 250,000 clones, around nine tenths of them singletons. The CDR3 is 14 residues long. V shed 8 bases and J shed 1 base, with 15 bases lying between them. From germline, CDR1 is MDHEN and CDR2 SYDVKM. The participants were between roughly 18 and 100 years old and came from under 25 US areas. Symptom resolution, clearance, or two negative PCRs marked donors in Cohort 3 as recovered.

The sequence came from a woman in her 50s who had recovered from COVID-19. The rearrangement links TRBV28 to TRBJ2-7, with a weak D call TRBD1 (6 bases). The sample consisted of PBMCs or T cells enriched from blood (not recorded which). The CDR3, as DNA: TGTGCCAGCGAGATCAGGGGAGAATCCTACGAGCAGTACTTC. Residues: CASEIRGESYEQYF.